Listed below are T cell receptor beta chains from one sample, sequenced in a study of neurological immune-mediated disorders. One entry per CDR3 protein results from TCRdb running MiXCR on the 5' RACE reads. The profile covers around 97,000 distinct CDR3 sequences, with approximately 11% appearing a single time and about 3% taken by the ten largest. Sample: PBMCs. Receptors originate from a female donor with HTLV-1-associated myelopathy (HAM/TSP). The CDR3 runs from the conserved cysteine through the conserved F or W. The order of the fields is clone size, J gene, CDR3 length, V gene, D gene, CDR3 protein, CDR3 DNA. A D gene is named only where the DNA matches it firmly. Where a row states a size, it is once, few, many or the class of an expanded clone; other rows omit it.

clone_size: .; j_call: TRBJ2-7; cdr3_length: 16; v_call: TRBV6-5; d_call: .; cdr3_aa: CASSYRFLGGSYEQYF; cdr3_nt: TGTGCCAGCAGTTATCGGTTTCTGGGGGGCTCCTACGAGCAGTACTTC
clone_size: many; j_call: TRBJ2-5; cdr3_length: 12; v_call: TRBV29-1; d_call: .; cdr3_aa: CSAGTRQETQYF; cdr3_nt: TGCAGCGCCGGGACAAGACAAGAGACCCAGTACTTC
clone_size: many; j_call: TRBJ2-7; cdr3_length: 14; v_call: TRBV15; d_call: .; cdr3_aa: CATSRDKGVQEQYF; cdr3_nt: TGTGCCACCAGCAGAGACAAGGGGGTGCAAGAGCAGTACTTC
clone_size: many; j_call: TRBJ2-2; cdr3_length: 16; v_call: TRBV20-1; d_call: TRBD2; cdr3_aa: CSASPGTSGSTGELFF; cdr3_nt: TGCAGTGCTAGCCCCGGGACTAGCGGTAGTACCGGGGAGCTGTTTTTT
clone_size: many; j_call: TRBJ1-1; cdr3_length: 12; v_call: TRBV5-1; d_call: .; cdr3_aa: CASSNGDTEAFF; cdr3_nt: TGCGCCAGCAGTAACGGAGACACTGAAGCTTTCTTT
clone_size: many; j_call: TRBJ2-2; cdr3_length: 18; v_call: TRBV24-1; d_call: TRBD1; cdr3_aa: CATSPSRQGAWDTGELFF; cdr3_nt: TGTGCCACCAGCCCCTCGCGACAGGGGGCGTGGGACACCGGGGAGCTGTTTTTT
clone_size: many; j_call: TRBJ2-5; cdr3_length: 13; v_call: TRBV7-8; d_call: .; cdr3_aa: CASSLRDQGTQYF; cdr3_nt: TGTGCCAGCAGCTTAAGGGACCAGGGGACCCAGTACTTC
clone_size: many; j_call: TRBJ2-3; cdr3_length: 16; v_call: TRBV27; d_call: .; cdr3_aa: CASSFMGGGDTGTQYF; cdr3_nt: TGTGCCAGCAGTTTCATGGGAGGAGGGGATACTGGTACGCAGTATTTT
clone_size: many; j_call: TRBJ2-3; cdr3_length: 17; v_call: TRBV7-9; d_call: .; cdr3_aa: CASSSRQEVQGQDTQYF; cdr3_nt: TGTGCCAGCAGCTCTCGTCAAGAGGTACAAGGTCAAGATACGCAGTATTTT
clone_size: few; j_call: TRBJ2-7; cdr3_length: 16; v_call: TRBV5-1; d_call: TRBD1; cdr3_aa: CASRVMSGTASYEQYF; cdr3_nt: TGCGCCAGCAGAGTCATGTCCGGGACAGCCTCCTACGAGCAGTACTTC
clone_size: many; j_call: TRBJ2-1; cdr3_length: 16; v_call: TRBV7-9; d_call: .; cdr3_aa: CASSWGGTSSYNEQFF; cdr3_nt: TGTGCCAGCAGCTGGGGTGGGACGAGCTCCTACAATGAGCAGTTCTTC
clone_size: few; j_call: TRBJ2-3; cdr3_length: 14; v_call: TRBV29-1; d_call: TRBD1; cdr3_aa: CSAPGQGSTDTQYF; cdr3_nt: TGCAGCGCCCCGGGACAGGGGAGCACAGATACGCAGTATTTT
clone_size: many; j_call: TRBJ2-1; cdr3_length: 14; v_call: TRBV6-1; d_call: .; cdr3_aa: CASSAANPLNEQFF; cdr3_nt: TGTGCCAGCAGTGCGGCTAATCCACTAAATGAGCAGTTCTTC
clone_size: many; j_call: TRBJ2-1; cdr3_length: 15; v_call: TRBV27; d_call: .; cdr3_aa: CASTARDGSYNEQFF; cdr3_nt: TGTGCCAGCACCGCCCGGGACGGATCCTACAATGAGCAGTTCTTC
clone_size: many; j_call: TRBJ1-3; cdr3_length: 16; v_call: TRBV5-1; d_call: .; cdr3_aa: CASSKDGSSSGNTIYF; cdr3_nt: TGCGCCAGCAGCAAGGACGGAAGCTCCTCTGGAAACACCATATATTTT